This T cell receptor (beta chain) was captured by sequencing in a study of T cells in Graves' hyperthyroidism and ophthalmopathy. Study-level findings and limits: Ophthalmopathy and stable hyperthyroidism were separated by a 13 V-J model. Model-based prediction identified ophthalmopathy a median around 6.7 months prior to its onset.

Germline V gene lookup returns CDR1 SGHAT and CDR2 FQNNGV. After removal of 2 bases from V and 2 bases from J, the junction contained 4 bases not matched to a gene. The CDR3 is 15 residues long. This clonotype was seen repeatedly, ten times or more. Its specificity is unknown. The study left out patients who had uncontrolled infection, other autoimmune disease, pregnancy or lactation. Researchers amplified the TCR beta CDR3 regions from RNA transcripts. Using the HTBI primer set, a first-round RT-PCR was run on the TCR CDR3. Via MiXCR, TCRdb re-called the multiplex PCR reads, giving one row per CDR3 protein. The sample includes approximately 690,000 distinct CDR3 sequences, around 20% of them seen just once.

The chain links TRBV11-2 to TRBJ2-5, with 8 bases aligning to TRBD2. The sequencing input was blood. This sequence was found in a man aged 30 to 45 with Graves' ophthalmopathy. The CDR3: CASSLQTSVQETQYF. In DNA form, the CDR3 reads TGTGCCAGCAGCTTACAGACTAGCGTACAAGAGACCCAGTACTTC. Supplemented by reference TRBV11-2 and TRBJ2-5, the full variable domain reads EAGVAQSPRYKIIEKRQSVAFWCNPISGHATLYWYQQILGQGPKLLIQFQNNGVVDDSQLPKDRFSAERLKGVDSTLKIQPAKLEDSAVYLCASSLQTSVQETQYFGPGTRLLVL.